Listed here are 5 T cell receptor beta chains from one sample, sequenced in a study of cytomegalovirus exposure and HLA in healthy donors. The PCR made use of 60 Vbeta and 13 Jbeta primers. Assay: immunoSEQ multiplex PCR; the TCRdb copy retains only in-frame clones and omits some. Among under 65,000 clones listed, about 80% were seen once. The sample was PBMCs. All receptors come from a man in his fifties in good health and CMV-seronegative.

The J gene is TRBJ2-1, the V gene TRBV2, with 13 bases matching TRBD2. The CDR3 runs to 20 residues. The germline V gene has CDR1 SNHLY and CDR2 FYNNEI. The V segment lost 3 bases and the J segment 7 bases; nucleotides outside the gene matches: 18. The CDR3 DNA reads TGTGCCAGCAGTGACCCTATTACTAGCGGGGGGGCCTTCGTATTAAATGAGCAGTTCTTC. Translation gives CASSDPITSGGAFVLNEQFF.

The rearrangement uses TRBV19 and TRBJ1-1; 7 nucleotides match TRBD1. Germline loops: CDR1 LNHDA, CDR2 SQIVND (reference sequence). V lost 6 bases and J lost 1; bases outside the gene matches: 5. The CDR3 loop spans 14 amino acids. The CDR3 loop reads CASRDGQANTEAFF. CDR3 bases: TGTGCCAGTAGGGACGGACAGGCGAACACTGAAGCTTTCTTT.

This clone was detected a few times. This rearrangement joins TRBV6-5 to TRBJ1-2, with TRBD1 identical over 9 bases. Per the germline V gene, CDR1 is MNHEY and CDR2 is SVGAGI. The CDR3 sequence is 15 residues long. V lost 3 bases and J lost 8; bases outside the gene matches: 10. The CDR3 coding sequence is TGTGCCAGCAGTTATCAGACAGGGGGGCAGGACGGCTACACCTTC. The encoded protein is CASSYQTGGQDGYTF.

The rearrangement uses TRBV5-5 and TRBJ1-6; D is uncertain. V was clipped by 0 bases and J by 8 bases, with 9 bases between them. The CDR3 has 14 amino acids. Germline CDR1 reads SGHKS; CDR2 reads YYEKEE (reference sequence). CDR3 residues: CASSLAQLHSPLHF. The DNA of the CDR3 is TGTGCCAGCAGCTTGGCTCAGTTACATTCACCCCTCCACTTT. The complete variable domain, with remaining parts taken from reference TRBV5-5 and TRBJ1-6, reads DAGVTQSPTHLIKTRGQQVTLRCSPISGHKSVSWYQQVLGQGPQFIFQYYEKEERGRGNFPDRFSARQFPNYSSELNVNALLLGDSALYLCASSLAQLHSPLHFGNGTRLTVT.

The chain is built from TRBV4-1 and TRBJ2-5; D is perhaps TRBD2 (6 bases). Trimming removed 5 bases at V and 11 bases at J, with 15 bases between. CDR1 is MGHRA, CDR2 YSYEKL, per germline. CDR3 length equals 12 residues. DNA of the CDR3: TGCGCCAGCAGCTCCGGGGGTTGGGAGCAGTACTTC. Protein product: CASSSGGWEQYF.